These T cell receptor beta chains were read from a single sample in a study of early T cells in non-severe SARS-CoV-2 infection. TCRdb re-called the 5' RACE reads through MiXCR, storing one row per CDR3 protein. Of over 80,000 distinct CDR3 sequences in the sample, less than 15% were seen once. The material was whole blood, obtained at baseline. All receptors derive from an adult who was a healthcare worker with PCR-confirmed SARS-CoV-2 infection or an uninfected control (not recorded which). Each CDR3 is given with its conserved first and last residue. A D gene is named only where the DNA matches it firmly. Clone size is stated in some rows and not others, as once, few, many or a class when expanded.

j_gene	v_gene	len	abundance	d_gene	CDR3nt	CDR3aa
TRBJ2-7	TRBV28	15	few	NA	TGTGCCAGCAGTTTAGCGAGAGAAGGCGGTGACGAGCAGTACTTC	CASSLAREGGDEQYF
TRBJ1-4	TRBV7-9	14	many	NA	TGTGCCAGCAGCTTAGGAGGGGCTAATGAAAAACTGTTTTTT	CASSLGGANEKLFF
TRBJ2-4	TRBV20-1	13	NA	NA	TGCAGTGCTAGGCACGGGGGAGGATACATTCAGTACTTC	CSARHGGGYIQYF
TRBJ2-7	TRBV4-1	12	NA	NA	TGCGCCAGCAGCCATCTTTGGGGCGAGCAGTACTTC	CASSHLWGEQYF
TRBJ2-5	TRBV11-3	15	NA	TRBD1	TGTGCCAGCAGCCTGGCGAAAGGGGGCGTTGAGACCCAGTACTTC	CASSLAKGGVETQYF
TRBJ1-1	TRBV7-9	12	NA	NA	TGTGCCAGCAGCTTTGCAAACACTGAAGCTTTCTTT	CASSFANTEAFF
TRBJ2-4	TRBV2	15	many	NA	TGTGCCAGCAGTGGGAGGGCCCCAGCCAAAAACATTCAGTACTTC	CASSGRAPAKNIQYF
TRBJ2-5	TRBV6-5	16	NA	TRBD2	TGTGCCAGCAGTTTCCCACACACGGGGGGGATAAAGACCCAGTACTTC	CASSFPHTGGIKTQYF
TRBJ2-2	TRBV9	15	NA	NA	TGTGCCAGCAGCGTAGAACTTTCGGGTACCGGGGAGCTGTTTTTT	CASSVELSGTGELFF
TRBJ1-5	TRBV27	16	NA	TRBD1	TGTGCCAGCAGGGGACAGGGGGCCTCTAGCAATCAGCCCCAGCATTTT	CASRGQGASSNQPQHF
TRBJ2-1	TRBV5-1	16	NA	NA	TGCGCCAGCAGCTTGGCCCCCAGTAGCTCCTACAATGAGCAGTTCTTC	CASSLAPSSSYNEQFF
TRBJ2-2	TRBV5-1	17	NA	TRBD1	TGCGCCAGCAGCTTGCAGGGGGCCGGGTTTCACACCGGGGAGCTGTTTTTT	CASSLQGAGFHTGELFF
TRBJ2-1	TRBV18	16	many	TRBD2	TGTGCCAGCTCAGTCCCCGGGACTAGAATCTACAATGAGCAGTTCTTC	CASSVPGTRIYNEQFF
TRBJ2-3	TRBV13	16	NA	TRBD1	TGTGCCAGCAGCTTGGGGACAGGGCCGGGCACAGATACGCAGTATTTT	CASSLGTGPGTDTQYF
TRBJ1-2	TRBV15	13	few	NA	TGTGCCACCAGCAGAGGGGCTAACTATGGCTACACCTTC	CATSRGANYGYTF
TRBJ1-5	TRBV19	17	many	NA	TGTGCCAGTAGTATTTTATCGCCGGTCAGTAGCAATCAGCCCCAGCATTTT	CASSILSPVSSNQPQHF
TRBJ2-3	TRBV29-1	14	few	NA	TGCAGCGTTGAAGATTCCCGCAGGGCTGCAACGCAGTATTTT	CSVEDSRRAATQYF